This T cell receptor (beta chain) is from a study of regulatory dendritic cells for organ transplantation. Study in general: Regulatory dendritic cells came from monocytes given vitamin D3 and IL-10. Study results and limitations: Between individuals, the alloreactive memory CD8+ T cell pool differed considerably.

Germline trimming cut 4 bases from V and 6 bases from J; bases unmatched to any gene: 7. Germline assignment: CDR1 SNHLY and CDR2 FYNNEI. The CDR3 spans 15 residues. Comment on this clone: Its antigen is still unknown.

Sorted subsets were CFSE-labeled and cultured approximately 5 days with allogeneic dendritic cells. FACS sorted CD4+ or CD8+ T cells into CD45RA+ naive and CD45RO+ memory. TCRdb's copy holds only in-frame clones and misses some; the assay was immunoSEQ multiplex PCR. The table shows 20,000 to 25,000 clones, with approximately 85% occurring only once. The genes are TRBV2 and TRBJ2-3, with 10 bases aligning to TRBD2. The sequence derives from a human donor in good health. The sequencing sample was made of naive CD4+ T cells from blood cultured with regulatory dendritic cells. Subset of the sample: CD45RA+ naive T cells. CDR3 loop: CASSVSTSGIDTQYF. The CDR3 nucleotides read TGTGCCAGCAGTGTTTCCACTAGCGGGATCGATACGCAGTATTTT.